This TCR beta chain was sequenced during a study of cytomegalovirus exposure and HLA in healthy donors. Whole-study results and caveats: An analysis done earlier found most TCR beta V segments productive about 87% or about 30% of the time. When analyzed later, a missense DCLRE1C variant was found to be linked to TCR beta V- and J-gene trimming. Among TCR beta chains, those listed as cytomegalovirus-associated numbered approximately 150. Among immune exposure information, only CMV serostatus was available.

The CDR3 is 14 residues long. Germline V CDR1 and CDR2: LNHDA, SQIVND (reference sequence). V dropped 5 bases and J dropped 1 base, with 9 bases sitting between them. Concerning this clone: Its target is not known.

PCR amplification relied on 60 Vbeta primers (plus 13 Jbeta primers). Data came from immunoSEQ multiplex PCR; TCRdb stores just in-frame clones and leaves some out. The sample records 90,000 to 130,000 clones, roughly 83% being singletons. J is TRBJ2-1 and V is TRBV19; weak D call: TRBD1 (5 bases). The sample comprised PBMCs. The sequence was obtained from a woman between 18 and 29 years old in good health and CMV-seropositive. In DNA, the CDR3 is TGTGCCAGTAGTCAGGGCTCTTCCTACAATGAGCAGTTCTTC. This encodes CASSQGSSYNEQFF.